The sequence of this T cell receptor (beta chain) was determined in a study of molecular identifiers for immune sequencing clone quantification. Study-level information: RNA, taken in replicates from approximately 20,000 or 100,000 naive CD8 cells, was split five ways, with four sequenced. Study results and limitations: Clones above 20 RNA copies held over 98% of effector molecules, under 1% in naive cells.

Sorting defined naive CD8 T cells as CD8+CD4-CCR7+CD45RA+. In its sample, this clonotype is medium-sized (0.01 to 0.1%). Antigen unknown. The CDR3 loop spans 15 amino acids. Trimming shortened V by 1 base and J by 0 bases, and 11 bases separated the two germline ends. CDR1 and CDR2 from the germline V gene are DFQATT and SNEGSKA (reference sequence). MiXCR was run by TCRdb on the PCR reads, yielding one entry per CDR3 protein. The sample consists of around 9,000 distinct CDR3 sequences, 15% to 20% of them appearing once. The V call is TRBV20-1, the J call TRBJ2-3; possibly TRBD1 or TRBD2 for D (6 bases each). Material: naive CD8+ T cells from blood, with Jurkat cell RNA spiked in. The subset was: FACS-sorted CD8+CD4-CCR7+CD45RA+ naive T cells. This sequence was found in a human donor in good health. Some libraries in this study had Jurkat cell RNA spiked in. CDR3 DNA: TGCAGTGCTAGAGGGGGGCGGGATAGCACAGATACGCAGTATTTT. Protein sequence: CSARGGRDSTDTQYF.